This TCR beta chain was recorded in a study of long-term antiretroviral therapy in people with HIV. The CDR3 is 16 amino acids. Germline V CDR1 and CDR2: SGHTA, FQGNSA. The J segment lost 8 bases and the V segment lost 4 bases, leaving 14 bases of the junction unmatched. At the survey level, the v3.0 immunoSEQ assay was run. Some clones are missing from TCRdb's copy, which holds only in-frame ones; the method was immunoSEQ multiplex PCR. The data show approximately 30,000 clones, about 98% seen once. Sequenced material: unsorted PBMCs, taken 7.6 years after starting antiretroviral therapy. The receptor's source is a man aged 25-40 years with HIV. The chain employs TRBV7-2 and TRBJ2-1; 7 bases are a match to TRBD2. The CDR3 region has the DNA TGTGCCAGCAGCTCCTGGGGGAGGGCCGGTTCCGATGAGCAGTTCTTC. It is translated as CASSSWGRAGSDEQFF. Using reference TRBV7-2 and TRBJ2-1 for the parts outside the CDR3, the full variable domain is GAGVSQSPSNKVTEKGKDVELRCDPISGHTALYWYRQSLGQGLEFLIYFQGNSAPDKSGLPSDRFSAERTGGSVSTLTIQRTQQEDSAVYLCASSSWGRAGSDEQFFGPGTRLTVL.